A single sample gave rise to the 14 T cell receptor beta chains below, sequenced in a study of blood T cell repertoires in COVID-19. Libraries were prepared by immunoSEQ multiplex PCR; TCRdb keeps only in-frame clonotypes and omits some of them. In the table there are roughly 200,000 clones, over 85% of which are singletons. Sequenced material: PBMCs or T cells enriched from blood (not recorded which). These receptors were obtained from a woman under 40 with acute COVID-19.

This chain's CDR3 is CASSVGAGGNYGYTF. In nucleotides, the CDR3 is TGTGCCAGCAGCGTAGGGGCAGGGGGAAACTATGGCTACACCTTC. V is TRBV9 and J is TRBJ1-2, with TRBD1 matching over 7 bases. The V segment lost 0 bases and the J segment 2 bases; nucleotides outside the gene matches: 4. The germline V gene encodes CDR1 SGDLS and CDR2 YYNGEE. The CDR3 has 15 residues.

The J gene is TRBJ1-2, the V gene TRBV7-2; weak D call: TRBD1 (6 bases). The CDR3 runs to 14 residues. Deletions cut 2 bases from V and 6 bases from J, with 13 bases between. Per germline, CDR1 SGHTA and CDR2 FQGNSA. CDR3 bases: TGTGCCAGCAGCTTAAACACCGACAGGAATGGCTACACCTTC. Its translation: CASSLNTDRNGYTF.

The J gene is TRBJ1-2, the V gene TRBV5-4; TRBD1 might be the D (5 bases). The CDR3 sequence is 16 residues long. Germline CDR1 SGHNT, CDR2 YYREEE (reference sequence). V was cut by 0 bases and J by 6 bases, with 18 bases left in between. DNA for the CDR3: TGTGCCAGCAGCTTGGGGGACTCCGGAGGAGTGGATGGCTACACCTTC. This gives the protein CASSLGDSGGVDGYTF.

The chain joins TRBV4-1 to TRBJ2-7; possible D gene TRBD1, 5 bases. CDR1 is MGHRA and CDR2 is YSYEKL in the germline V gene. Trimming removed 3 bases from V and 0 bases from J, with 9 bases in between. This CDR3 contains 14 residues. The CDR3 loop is CASSQRQSSYEQYF. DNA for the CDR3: TGCGCCAGCAGCCAGAGACAGAGCTCCTACGAGCAGTACTTC.

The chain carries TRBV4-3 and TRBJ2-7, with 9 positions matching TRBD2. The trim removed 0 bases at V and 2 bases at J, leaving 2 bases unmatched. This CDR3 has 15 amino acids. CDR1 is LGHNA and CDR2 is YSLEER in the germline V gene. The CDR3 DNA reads TGCGCCAGCAGCCAAGATTCTAGCGGGGCCTACGAGCAGTACTTC. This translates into CASSQDSSGAYEQYF.

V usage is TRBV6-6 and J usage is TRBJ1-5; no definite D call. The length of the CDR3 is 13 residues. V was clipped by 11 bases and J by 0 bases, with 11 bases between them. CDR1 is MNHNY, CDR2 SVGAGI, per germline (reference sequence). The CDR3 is CAVPSFSNQPQHF. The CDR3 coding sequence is TGTGCCGTCCCCAGTTTTAGCAATCAGCCCCAGCATTTT.

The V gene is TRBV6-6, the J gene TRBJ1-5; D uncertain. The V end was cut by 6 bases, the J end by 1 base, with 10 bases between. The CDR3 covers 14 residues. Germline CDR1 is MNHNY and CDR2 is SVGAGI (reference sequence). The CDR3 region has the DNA TGTGCCAGCAGGAATCGAGGAAGCAATCAGCCCCAGCATTTT. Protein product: CASRNRGSNQPQHF.

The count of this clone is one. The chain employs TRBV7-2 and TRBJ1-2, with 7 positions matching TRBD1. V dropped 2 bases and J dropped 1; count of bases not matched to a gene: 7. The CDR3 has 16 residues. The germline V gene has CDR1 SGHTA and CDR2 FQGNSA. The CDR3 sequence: CASSLSPTGVNYGYTF. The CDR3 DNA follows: TGTGCCAGCAGCTTATCCCCTACAGGGGTTAACTATGGCTACACCTTC.

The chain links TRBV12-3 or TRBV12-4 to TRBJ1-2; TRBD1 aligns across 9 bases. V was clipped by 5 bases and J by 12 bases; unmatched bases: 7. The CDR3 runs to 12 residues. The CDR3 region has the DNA TGTGCCAGCAGTCCCTGGACAGGGGAGGACACCTTC. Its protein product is CASSPWTGEDTF.

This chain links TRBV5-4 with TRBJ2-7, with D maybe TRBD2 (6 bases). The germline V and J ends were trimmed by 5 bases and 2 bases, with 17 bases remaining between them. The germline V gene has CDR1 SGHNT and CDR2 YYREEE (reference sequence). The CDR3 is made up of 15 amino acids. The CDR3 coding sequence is TGTGCCAGCAGAGCCCGGGCTAGCGCGACCTACGAGCAGTACTTC. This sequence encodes CASRARASATYEQYF.

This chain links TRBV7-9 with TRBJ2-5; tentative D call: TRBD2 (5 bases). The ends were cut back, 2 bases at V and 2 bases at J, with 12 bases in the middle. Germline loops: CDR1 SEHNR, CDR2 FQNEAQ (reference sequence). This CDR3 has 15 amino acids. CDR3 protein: CASSLRVGLQETQYF. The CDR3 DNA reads TGTGCCAGCAGCTTAAGAGTAGGACTTCAAGAGACCCAGTACTTC. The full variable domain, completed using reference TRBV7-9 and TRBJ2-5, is DTGVSQNPRHKITKRGQNVTFRCDPISEHNRLYWYRQTLGQGPEFLTYFQNEAQLEKSRLLSDRFSAERPKGSFSTLEIQRTEQGDSAMYLCASSLRVGLQETQYFGPGTRLLVL.

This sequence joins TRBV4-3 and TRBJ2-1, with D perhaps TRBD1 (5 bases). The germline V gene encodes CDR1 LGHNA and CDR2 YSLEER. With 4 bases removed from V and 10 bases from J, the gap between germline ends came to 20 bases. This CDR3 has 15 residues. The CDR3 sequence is CASSPRWPSPGEQFF. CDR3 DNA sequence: TGCGCCAGCAGCCCCCGGTGGCCTAGTCCAGGGGAGCAGTTCTTC.

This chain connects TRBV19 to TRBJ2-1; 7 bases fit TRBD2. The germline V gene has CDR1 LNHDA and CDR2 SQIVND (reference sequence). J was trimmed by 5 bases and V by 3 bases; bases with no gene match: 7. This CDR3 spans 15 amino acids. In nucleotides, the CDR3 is TGTGCCAGTAGTATGGGGCGGGGGAGCCACAATGAGCAGTTCTTC. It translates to CASSMGRGSHNEQFF.

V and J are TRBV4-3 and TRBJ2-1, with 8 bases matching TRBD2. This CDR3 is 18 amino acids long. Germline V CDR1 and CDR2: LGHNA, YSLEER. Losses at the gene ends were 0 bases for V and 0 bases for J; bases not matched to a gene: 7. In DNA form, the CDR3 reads TGCGCCAGCAGCCAAGATGAAGGCGGGGGGATCTCCTACAATGAGCAGTTCTTC. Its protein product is CASSQDEGGGISYNEQFF.